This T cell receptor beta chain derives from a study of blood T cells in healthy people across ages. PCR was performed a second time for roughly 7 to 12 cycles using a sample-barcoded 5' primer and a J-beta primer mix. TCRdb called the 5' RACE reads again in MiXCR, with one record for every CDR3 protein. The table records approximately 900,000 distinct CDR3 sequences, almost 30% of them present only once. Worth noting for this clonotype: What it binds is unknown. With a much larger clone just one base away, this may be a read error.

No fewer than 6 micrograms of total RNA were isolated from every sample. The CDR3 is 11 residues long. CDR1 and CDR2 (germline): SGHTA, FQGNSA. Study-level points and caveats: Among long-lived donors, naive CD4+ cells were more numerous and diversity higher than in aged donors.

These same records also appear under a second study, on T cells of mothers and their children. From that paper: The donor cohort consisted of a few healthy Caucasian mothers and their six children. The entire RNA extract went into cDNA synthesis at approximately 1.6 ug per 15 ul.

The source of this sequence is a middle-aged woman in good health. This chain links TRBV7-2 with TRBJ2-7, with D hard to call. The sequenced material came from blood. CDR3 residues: CAGSLLSEQYF. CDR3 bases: TGTGCCGGCAGCCTACTCTCCGAGCAGTACTTC.